This T cell receptor (beta chain) was profiled in a study of preoperative IRX-2 immunotherapy in early breast cancer. V was cut by 3 bases and J by 3 bases, with 14 bases left in between. The CDR3 is 15 amino acids. Germline-derived CDR1 and CDR2 are KGHSH and LQKENI. Generated by immunoSEQ multiplex PCR, the TCRdb table keeps only in-frame clones and is missing some. The profile shows 55,000 to 70,000 clones, 94% of them singletons. Described treatment: preoperative locoregional IRX-2 cytokine immunotherapy. Samples came from a phase Ib trial of preoperative locoregional IRX-2 cytokine immunotherapy.

This clonotype originated in a human donor with breast cancer. The chain carries TRBV18 and TRBJ2-5, with D perhaps TRBD1 (6 bases). This specimen was collected from a patient treated with IRX-2 immunotherapy. The CDR3 sequence: CASSPPQGSEETQYF. The DNA of the CDR3 is TGTGCCAGCTCACCGCCGCAGGGGTCAGAAGAGACCCAGTACTTC.